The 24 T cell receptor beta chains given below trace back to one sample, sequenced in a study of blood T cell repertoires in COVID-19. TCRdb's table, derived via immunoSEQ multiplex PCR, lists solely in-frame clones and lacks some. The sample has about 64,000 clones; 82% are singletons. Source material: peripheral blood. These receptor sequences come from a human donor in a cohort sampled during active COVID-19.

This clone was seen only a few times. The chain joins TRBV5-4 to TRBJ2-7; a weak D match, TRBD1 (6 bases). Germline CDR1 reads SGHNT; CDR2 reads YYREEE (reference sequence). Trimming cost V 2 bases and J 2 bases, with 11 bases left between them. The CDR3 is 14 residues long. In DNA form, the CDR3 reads TGTGCCAGCAGCTTCGATCAGGGGACCTACGAGCAGTACGTC. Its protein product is CASSFDQGTYEQYV.

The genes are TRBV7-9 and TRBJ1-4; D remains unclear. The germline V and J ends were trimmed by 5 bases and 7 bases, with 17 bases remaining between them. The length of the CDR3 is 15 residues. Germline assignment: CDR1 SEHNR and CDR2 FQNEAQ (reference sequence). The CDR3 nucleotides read TGTGCCAGCAGCACGGCCGGGATTGGAGGTGAAAAACTGTTTTTT. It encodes CASSTAGIGGEKLFF.

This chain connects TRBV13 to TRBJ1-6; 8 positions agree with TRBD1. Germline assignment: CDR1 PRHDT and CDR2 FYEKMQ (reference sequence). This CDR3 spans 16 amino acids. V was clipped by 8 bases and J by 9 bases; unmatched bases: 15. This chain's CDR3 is CASGRRWAGGGSPLHF. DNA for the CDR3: TGTGCCAGCGGTCGCAGATGGGCAGGGGGCGGTTCACCCCTCCACTTT.

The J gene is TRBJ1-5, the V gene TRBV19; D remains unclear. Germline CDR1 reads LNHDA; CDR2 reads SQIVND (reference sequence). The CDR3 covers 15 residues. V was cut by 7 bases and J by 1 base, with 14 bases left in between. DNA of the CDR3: TGTGCCAGTACTACTGCCGAGCTCAGCAATCAGCCCCAGCATTTT. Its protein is CASTTAELSNQPQHF.

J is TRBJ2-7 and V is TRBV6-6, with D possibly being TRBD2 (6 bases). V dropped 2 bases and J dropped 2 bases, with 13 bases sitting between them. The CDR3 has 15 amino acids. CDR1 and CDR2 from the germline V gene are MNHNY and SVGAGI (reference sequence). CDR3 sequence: CASSYPRRGPYEQYV. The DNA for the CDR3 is TGTGCCAGCAGTTACCCACGGCGGGGCCCCTACGAGCAGTACGTC.

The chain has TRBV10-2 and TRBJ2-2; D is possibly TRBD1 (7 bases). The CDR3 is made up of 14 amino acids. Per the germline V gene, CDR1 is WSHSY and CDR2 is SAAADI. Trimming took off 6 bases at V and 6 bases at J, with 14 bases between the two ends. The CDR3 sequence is CASRRRGRSGELFF. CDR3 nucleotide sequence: TGCGCCAGCAGGAGGAGGGGGCGTTCCGGGGAGCTGTTTTTT.

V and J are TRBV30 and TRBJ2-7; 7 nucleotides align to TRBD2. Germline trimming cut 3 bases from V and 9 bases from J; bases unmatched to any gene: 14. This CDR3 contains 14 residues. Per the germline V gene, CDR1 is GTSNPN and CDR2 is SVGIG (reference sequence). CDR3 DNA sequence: TGTGCCTGGAGACCCTGGACTAGTATGAAGGCGCAGTACTTC. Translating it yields CAWRPWTSMKAQYF.

This CDR3 reads CASSGDPNGRTEAFF. The DNA for the CDR3 is TGTGCCAGCAGTGGGGACCCAAACGGGAGGACTGAAGCTTTCTTT. J is TRBJ1-1 and V is TRBV25-1, with TRBD1 as a possible D gene (5 bases). The germline V and J ends were trimmed by 4 bases and 5 bases, with 17 bases remaining between them. Germline V gene sequence: CDR1 MGHDK, CDR2 SYGVNS. This CDR3 is built from 15 residues.

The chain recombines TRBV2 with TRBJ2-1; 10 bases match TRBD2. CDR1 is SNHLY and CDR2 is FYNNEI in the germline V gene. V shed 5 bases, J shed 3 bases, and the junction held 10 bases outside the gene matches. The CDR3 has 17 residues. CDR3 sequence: CASSPGKGLAVYNEQFF. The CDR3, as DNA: TGTGCCAGCAGTCCTGGTAAAGGACTAGCGGTCTACAATGAGCAGTTCTTC.

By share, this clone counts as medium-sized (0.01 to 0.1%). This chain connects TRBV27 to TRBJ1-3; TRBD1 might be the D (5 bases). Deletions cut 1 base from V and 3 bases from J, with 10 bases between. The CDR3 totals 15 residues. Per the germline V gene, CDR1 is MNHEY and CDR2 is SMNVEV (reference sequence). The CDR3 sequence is CASSLWGTFGNTIYF. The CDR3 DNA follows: TGTGCCAGCAGTTTATGGGGCACTTTTGGAAACACCATATATTTT.

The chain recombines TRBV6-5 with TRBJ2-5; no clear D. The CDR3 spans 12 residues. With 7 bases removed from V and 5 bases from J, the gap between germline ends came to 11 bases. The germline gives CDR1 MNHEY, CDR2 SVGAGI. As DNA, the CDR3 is TGTGCCAGCACCCCCAGGTGGGAGACCCAGTACTTC. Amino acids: CASTPRWETQYF.

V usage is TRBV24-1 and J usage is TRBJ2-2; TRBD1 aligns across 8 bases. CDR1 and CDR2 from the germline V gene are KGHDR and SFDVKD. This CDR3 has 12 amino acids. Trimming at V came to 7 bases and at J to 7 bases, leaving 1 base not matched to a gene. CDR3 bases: TGTGCCACCAGACAGGGGGTCGGGGAGCTGTTTTTT. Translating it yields CATRQGVGELFF.

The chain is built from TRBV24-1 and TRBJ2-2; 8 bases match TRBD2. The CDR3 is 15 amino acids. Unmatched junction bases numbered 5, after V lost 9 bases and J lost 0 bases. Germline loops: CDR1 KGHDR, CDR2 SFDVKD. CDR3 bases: TGTGCCACCCGTGCGGGGGGATCGAACACCGGGGAGCTGTTTTTT. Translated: CATRAGGSNTGELFF.

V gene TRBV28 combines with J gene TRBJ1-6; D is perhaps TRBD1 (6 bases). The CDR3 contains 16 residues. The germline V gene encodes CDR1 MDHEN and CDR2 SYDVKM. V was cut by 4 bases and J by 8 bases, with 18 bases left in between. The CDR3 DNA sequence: TGTGCCAGCAGTTCGACCGGGACATTAAAGGATTCACCCCTCCACTTT. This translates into CASSSTGTLKDSPLHF.

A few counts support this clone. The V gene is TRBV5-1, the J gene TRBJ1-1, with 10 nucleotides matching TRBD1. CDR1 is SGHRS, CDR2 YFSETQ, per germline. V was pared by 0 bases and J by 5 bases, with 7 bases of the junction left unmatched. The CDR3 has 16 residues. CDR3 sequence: CASSLEGTGDRTEAFF. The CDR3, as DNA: TGCGCCAGCAGCTTGGAAGGGACAGGGGATCGGACTGAAGCTTTCTTT.

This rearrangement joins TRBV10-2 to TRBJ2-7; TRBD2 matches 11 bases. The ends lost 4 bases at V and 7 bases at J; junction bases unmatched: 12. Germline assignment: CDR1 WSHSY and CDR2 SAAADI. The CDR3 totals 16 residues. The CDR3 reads CASSGLAGPNRGEQYF. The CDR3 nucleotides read TGCGCCAGCAGTGGACTAGCGGGGCCCAACCGGGGGGAGCAGTACTTC.

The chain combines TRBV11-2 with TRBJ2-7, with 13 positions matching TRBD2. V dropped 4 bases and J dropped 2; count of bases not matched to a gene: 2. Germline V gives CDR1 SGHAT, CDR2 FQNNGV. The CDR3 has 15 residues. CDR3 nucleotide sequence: TGTGCCAGCAGCTCGGGACTAGCGGGGACCTACGAGCAGTACTTC. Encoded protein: CASSSGLAGTYEQYF.

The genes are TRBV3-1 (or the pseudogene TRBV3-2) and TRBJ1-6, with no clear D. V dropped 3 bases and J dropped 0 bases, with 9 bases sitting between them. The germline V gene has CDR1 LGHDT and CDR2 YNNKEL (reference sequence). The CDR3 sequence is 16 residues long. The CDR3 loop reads CASSHHATSYNSPLHF. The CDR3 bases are TGTGCCAGCAGCCACCACGCTACCTCCTATAATTCACCCCTCCACTTT.

CDR3 sequence: CASSEARWDRDRNTEAFF. The DNA of the CDR3 is TGTGCCAGCAGTGAAGCGCGGTGGGACAGGGACCGTAACACTGAAGCTTTCTTT. V usage is TRBV6-1 and J usage is TRBJ1-1, with TRBD1 matching 9 bases. Germline CDR1 MNHNS, CDR2 SASEGT. The ends lost 0 bases at V and 2 bases at J; junction bases unmatched: 10. The length of the CDR3 is 18 residues.

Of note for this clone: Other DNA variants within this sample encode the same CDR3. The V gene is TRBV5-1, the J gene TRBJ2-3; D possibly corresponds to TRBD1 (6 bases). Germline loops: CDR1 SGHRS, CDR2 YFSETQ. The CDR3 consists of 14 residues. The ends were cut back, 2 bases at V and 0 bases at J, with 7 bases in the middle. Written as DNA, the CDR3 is TGCGCCAGCAGCTTACAGGGTAGCACAGATACGCAGTATTTT. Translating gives CASSLQGSTDTQYF.

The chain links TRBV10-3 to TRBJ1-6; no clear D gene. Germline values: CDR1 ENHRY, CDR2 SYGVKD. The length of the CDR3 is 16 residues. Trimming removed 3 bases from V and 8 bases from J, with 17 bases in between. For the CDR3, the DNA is TGTGCCATCAGTGATTCGAGTGGAGGGCAGGATTCACCCCTCCACTTT. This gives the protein CAISDSSGGQDSPLHF.

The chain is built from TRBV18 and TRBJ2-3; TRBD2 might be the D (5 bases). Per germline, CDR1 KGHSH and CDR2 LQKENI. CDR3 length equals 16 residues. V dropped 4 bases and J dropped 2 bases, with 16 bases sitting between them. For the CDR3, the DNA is TGTGCCAGCTCACGAAACCGGGATCCACACACAGATACGCAGTATTTT. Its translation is CASSRNRDPHTDTQYF. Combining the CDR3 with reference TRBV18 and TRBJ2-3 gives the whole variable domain NAGVMQNPRHLVRRRGQEARLRCSPMKGHSHVYWYRQLPEEGLKFMVYLQKENIIDESGMPKERFSAEFPKEGPSILRIQQVVRGDSAAYFCASSRNRDPHTDTQYFGPGTRLTVL.

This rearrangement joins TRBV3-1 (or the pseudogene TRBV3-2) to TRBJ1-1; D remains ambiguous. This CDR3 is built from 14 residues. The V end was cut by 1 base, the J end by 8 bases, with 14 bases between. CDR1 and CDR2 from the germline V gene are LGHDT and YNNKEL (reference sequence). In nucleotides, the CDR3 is TGTGCCAGCAGCCAAGGAGATCCTATCTCGGAAGCTTTCTTT. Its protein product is CASSQGDPISEAFF.

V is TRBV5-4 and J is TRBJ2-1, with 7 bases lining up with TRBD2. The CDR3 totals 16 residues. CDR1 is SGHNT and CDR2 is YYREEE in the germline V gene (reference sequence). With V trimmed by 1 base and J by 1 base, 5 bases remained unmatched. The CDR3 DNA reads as TGTGCCAGCAGCTTGAAACGGGGGGATTCCTACAATGAGCAGTTCTTC. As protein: CASSLKRGDSYNEQFF.